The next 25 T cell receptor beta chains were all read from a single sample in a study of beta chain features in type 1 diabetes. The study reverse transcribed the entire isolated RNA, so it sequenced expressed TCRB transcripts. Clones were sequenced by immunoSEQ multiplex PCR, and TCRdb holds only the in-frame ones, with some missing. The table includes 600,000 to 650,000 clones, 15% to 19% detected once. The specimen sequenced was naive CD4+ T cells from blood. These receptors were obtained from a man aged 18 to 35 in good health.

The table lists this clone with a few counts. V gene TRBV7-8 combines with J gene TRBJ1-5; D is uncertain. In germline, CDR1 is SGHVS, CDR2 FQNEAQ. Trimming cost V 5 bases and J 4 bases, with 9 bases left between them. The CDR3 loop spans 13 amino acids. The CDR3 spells CASSPGANQPQHF. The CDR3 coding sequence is TGTGCCAGCAGCCCGGGAGCTAATCAGCCCCAGCATTTT.

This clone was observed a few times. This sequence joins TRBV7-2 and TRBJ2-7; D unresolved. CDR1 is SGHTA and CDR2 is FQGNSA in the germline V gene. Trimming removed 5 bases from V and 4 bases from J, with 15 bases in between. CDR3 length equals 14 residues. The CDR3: CASSPLSLRYEQYF. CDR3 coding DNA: TGTGCCAGCAGCCCTCTCTCGCTGCGATACGAGCAGTACTTC.

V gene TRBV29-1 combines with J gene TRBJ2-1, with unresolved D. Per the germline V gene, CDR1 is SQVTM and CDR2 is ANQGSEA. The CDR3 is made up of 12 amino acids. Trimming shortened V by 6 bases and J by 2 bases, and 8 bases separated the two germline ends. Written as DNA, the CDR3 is TGCAGCGTCGTGACAACCTACAATGAGCAGTTCTTC. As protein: CSVVTTYNEQFF.

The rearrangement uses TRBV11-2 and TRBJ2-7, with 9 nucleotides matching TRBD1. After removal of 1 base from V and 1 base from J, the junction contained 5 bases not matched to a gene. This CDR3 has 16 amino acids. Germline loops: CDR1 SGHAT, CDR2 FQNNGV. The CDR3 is CASSLVSGTGSYEQYF. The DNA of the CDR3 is TGTGCCAGCAGCTTAGTATCCGGGACAGGGTCCTACGAGCAGTACTTC.

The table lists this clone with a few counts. CDR3 in amino acids: CASSFVEGPEQYF. In nucleotides, the CDR3 is TGTGCCAGCAGCTTCGTCGAGGGACCCGAGCAGTACTTC. The chain uses TRBV5-4 and TRBJ2-7; perhaps D is TRBD1 or TRBD2 (5 bases each). This CDR3 has 13 amino acids. Germline V gives CDR1 SGHNT, CDR2 YYREEE (reference sequence). Trimming shortened V by 2 bases and J by 6 bases, and 12 bases separated the two germline ends.

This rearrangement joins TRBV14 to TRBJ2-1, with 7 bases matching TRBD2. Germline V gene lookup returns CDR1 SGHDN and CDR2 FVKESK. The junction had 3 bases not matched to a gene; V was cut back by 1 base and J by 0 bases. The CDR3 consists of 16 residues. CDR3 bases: TGTGCCAGCAGCCAAGTTGGGGGGGGCTCCTACAATGAGCAGTTCTTC. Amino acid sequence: CASSQVGGGSYNEQFF.

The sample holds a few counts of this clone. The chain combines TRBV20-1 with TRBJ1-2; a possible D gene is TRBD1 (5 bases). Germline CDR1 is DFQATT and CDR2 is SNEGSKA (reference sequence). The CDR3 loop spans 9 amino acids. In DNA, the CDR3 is TGCAAGGGGACGGGTGGCTACACCTTC. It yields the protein CKGTGGYTF.

The CDR3 coding sequence is TGCGCCAGCAGCTTGGGCCGGGGACAGGGGGCTGTATTCACTGAAGCTTTCTTT. Residues: CASSLGRGQGAVFTEAFF. V is TRBV5-1 and J is TRBJ1-1, with 12 bases aligning to TRBD1. Germline V gene sequence: CDR1 SGHRS, CDR2 YFSETQ. V dropped 0 bases and J dropped 4; count of bases not matched to a gene: 10. The CDR3 sequence is 18 residues long. The complete variable domain, with remaining parts taken from reference TRBV5-1 and TRBJ1-1, reads KAGVTQTPRYLIKTRGQQVTLSCSPISGHRSVSWYQQTPGQGLQFLFEYFSETQRNKGNFPGRFSGRQFSNSRSEMNVSTLELGDSALYLCASSLGRGQGAVFTEAFFGQGTRLTVV.

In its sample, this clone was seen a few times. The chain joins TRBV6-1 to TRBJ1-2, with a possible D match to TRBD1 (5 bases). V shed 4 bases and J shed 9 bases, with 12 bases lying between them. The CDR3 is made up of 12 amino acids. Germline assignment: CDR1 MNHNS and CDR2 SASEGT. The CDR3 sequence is CASSGQGRSYTF. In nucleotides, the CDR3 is TGTGCCAGCAGTGGGCAGGGAAGGAGCTACACCTTC.

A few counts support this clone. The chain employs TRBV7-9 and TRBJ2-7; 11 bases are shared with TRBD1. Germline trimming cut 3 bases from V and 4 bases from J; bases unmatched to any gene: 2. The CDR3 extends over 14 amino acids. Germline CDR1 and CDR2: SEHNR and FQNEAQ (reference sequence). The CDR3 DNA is TGTGCCAGCAGCTTCGGGACAGGGGGGTACGAGCAGTACTTC. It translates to CASSFGTGGYEQYF.

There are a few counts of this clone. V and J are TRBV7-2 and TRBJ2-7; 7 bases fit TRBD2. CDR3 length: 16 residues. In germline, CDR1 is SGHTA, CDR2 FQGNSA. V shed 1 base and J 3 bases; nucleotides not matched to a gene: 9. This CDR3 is CASSLGVGLVGYEQYF. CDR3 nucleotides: TGTGCCAGCAGCTTAGGAGTCGGACTAGTAGGCTACGAGCAGTACTTC.

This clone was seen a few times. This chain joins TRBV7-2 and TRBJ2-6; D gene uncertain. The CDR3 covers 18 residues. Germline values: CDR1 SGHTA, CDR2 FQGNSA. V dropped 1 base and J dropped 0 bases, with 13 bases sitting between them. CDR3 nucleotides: TGTGCCAGCAGCTTAGTCCCAGGAATAAGCTCTGGGGCCAACGTCCTGACTTTC. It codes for CASSLVPGISSGANVLTF.

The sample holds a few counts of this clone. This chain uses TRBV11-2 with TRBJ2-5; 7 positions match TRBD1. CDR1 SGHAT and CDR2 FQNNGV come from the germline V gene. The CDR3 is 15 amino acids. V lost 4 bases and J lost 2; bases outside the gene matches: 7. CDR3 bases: TGTGCCAGCAGCTACAGGGACAGCCCACAAGAGACCCAGTACTTC. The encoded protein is CASSYRDSPQETQYF.

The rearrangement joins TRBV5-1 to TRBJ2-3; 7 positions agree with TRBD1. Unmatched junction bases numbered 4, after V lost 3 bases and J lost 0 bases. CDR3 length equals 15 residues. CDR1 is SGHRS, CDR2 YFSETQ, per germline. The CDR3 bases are TGCGCCAGCAGCTGGACAGGACGCAGCACAGATACGCAGTATTTT. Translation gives CASSWTGRSTDTQYF.

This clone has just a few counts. CDR3 amino acids: CASSSGGKTSTDTQYF. DNA of the CDR3: TGTGCCAGTAGTTCAGGCGGAAAGACTAGCACAGATACGCAGTATTTT. V is TRBV19 and J is TRBJ2-3; D not resolved. The CDR3 length is 16 residues. V was clipped by 5 bases and J by 0 bases, with 15 bases between them. Looked up from germline, CDR1 is LNHDA and CDR2 is SQIVND (reference sequence).

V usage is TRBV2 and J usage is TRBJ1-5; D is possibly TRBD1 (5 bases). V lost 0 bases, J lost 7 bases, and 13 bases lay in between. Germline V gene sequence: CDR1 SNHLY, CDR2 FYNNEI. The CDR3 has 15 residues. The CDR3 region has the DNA TGTGCCAGCAGTGAAGCGCGGGGCAGCTTCCAGCCCCAGCATTTT. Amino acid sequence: CASSEARGSFQPQHF.

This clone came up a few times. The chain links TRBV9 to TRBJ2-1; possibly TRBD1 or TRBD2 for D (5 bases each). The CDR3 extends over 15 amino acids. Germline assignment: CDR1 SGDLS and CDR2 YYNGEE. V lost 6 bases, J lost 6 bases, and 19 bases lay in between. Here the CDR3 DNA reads TGTGCCAGCAACATCGGGACCGCCAGCGTCAATGAGCAGTTCTTC. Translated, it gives CASNIGTASVNEQFF.

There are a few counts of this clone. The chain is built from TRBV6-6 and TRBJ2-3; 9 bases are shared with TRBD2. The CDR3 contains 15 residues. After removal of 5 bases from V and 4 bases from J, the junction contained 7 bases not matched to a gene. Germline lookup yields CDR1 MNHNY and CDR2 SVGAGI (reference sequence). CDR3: CASSPRAGGPDTQYF. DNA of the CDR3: TGTGCCAGCAGTCCCCGGGCGGGAGGGCCAGATACGCAGTATTTT.

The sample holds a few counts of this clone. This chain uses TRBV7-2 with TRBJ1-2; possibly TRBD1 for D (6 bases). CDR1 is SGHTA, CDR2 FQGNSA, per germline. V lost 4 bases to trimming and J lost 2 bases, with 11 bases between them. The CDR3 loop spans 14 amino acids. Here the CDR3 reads CASSSGQRNYGYTF. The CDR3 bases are TGTGCCAGCAGCTCAGGACAGAGAAACTATGGCTACACCTTC.

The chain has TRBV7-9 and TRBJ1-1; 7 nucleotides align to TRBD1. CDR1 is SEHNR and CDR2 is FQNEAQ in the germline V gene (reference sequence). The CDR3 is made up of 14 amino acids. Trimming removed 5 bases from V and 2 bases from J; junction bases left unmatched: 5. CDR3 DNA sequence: TGTGCCAGCAGCCTACAGGGGTTTAACACTGAAGCTTTCTTT. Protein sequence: CASSLQGFNTEAFF.

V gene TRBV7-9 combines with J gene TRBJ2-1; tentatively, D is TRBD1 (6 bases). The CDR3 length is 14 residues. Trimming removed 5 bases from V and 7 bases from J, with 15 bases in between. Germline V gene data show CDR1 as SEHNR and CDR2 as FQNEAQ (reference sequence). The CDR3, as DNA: TGTGCCAGCAGCCAGTACAGGGATCGGAATGAGCAGTTCTTC. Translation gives CASSQYRDRNEQFF.

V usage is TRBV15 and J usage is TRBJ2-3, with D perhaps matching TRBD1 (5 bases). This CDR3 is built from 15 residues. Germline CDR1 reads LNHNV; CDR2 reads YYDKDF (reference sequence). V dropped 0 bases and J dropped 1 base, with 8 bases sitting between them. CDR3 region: CATSRERGGTDTQYF. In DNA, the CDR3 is TGTGCCACCAGCAGAGAAAGGGGTGGCACAGATACGCAGTATTTT.

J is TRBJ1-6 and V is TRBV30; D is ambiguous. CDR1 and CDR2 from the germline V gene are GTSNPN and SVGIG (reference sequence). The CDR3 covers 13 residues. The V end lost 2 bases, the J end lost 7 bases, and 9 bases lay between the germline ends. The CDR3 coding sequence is TGTGCCTGGAGTAAAGGGATGAATTCACCCCTCCACTTT. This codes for CAWSKGMNSPLHF.

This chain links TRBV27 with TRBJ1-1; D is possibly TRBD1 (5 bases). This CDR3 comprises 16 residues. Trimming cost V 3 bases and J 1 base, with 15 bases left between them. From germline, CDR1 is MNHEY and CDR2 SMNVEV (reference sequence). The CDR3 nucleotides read TGTGCCAGCAGTTTTGTTGGGACCCGACAGAACACTGAAGCTTTCTTT. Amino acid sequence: CASSFVGTRQNTEAFF.

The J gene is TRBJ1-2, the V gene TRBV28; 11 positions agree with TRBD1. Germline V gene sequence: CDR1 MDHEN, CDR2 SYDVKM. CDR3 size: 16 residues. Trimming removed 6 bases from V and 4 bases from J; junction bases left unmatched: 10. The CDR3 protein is CASSDVRDRGFYGYTF. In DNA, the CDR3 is TGTGCCAGCAGCGATGTCCGGGACAGGGGGTTCTATGGCTACACCTTC.